The present TCR beta chain was sequenced within a study of shared clonotypes between healthy human individuals. Study-level points and caveats: Although depth was large, rarefaction showed that sequencing of the sorted subsets was incomplete. Naive subsets tended to show greater estimated richness than memory subsets.

Germline CDR1 reads SGHNT; CDR2 reads YENEEA. Losses at the gene ends were 0 bases for V and 7 bases for J; bases not matched to a gene: 6. The CDR3 loop spans 16 amino acids. For every subset, genomic DNA was evenly distributed across several immunoSEQ plates. Profiling relied on immunoSEQ multiplex PCR, and the TCRdb table lists in-frame clones only, not all of them. The table includes around 2,000,000 clones, 90% to 95% detected once. CD45RO-negative CD8 cells positively selected for CCR7 made up the naive population, which excluded terminally differentiated effector memory CD45RA+ cells. There were no recent acute infections or vaccinations among the donors, who were healthy HIV-negative adults. Regarding this clone: The antigen is undetermined.

The source material was naive CD8+ T cells from PBMCs. This chain links TRBV11-3 with TRBJ2-1, with TRBD2 matching over 10 bases. The clonotype was recovered from a man aged 18 to 35 in good health. Some clones in this sample may be carry-over from other donors' samples. DNA for the CDR3: TGTGCCAGCAGCTTAGACGGGGGACTAGCGTGGAATGAGCAGTTCTTC. It codes for CASSLDGGLAWNEQFF.